The 27 T cell receptor beta chains below come from one sample, sequenced in a study of cytomegalovirus exposure and HLA in healthy donors. Vbeta (60) and Jbeta (13) primers were used in the PCR. This table comes from immunoSEQ multiplex PCR, and its TCRdb copy is limited to in-frame clones, with some not included. Among some 190,000 clones listed, 77% were seen once. Source material: PBMCs. Receptors were obtained from a man aged 18 to 29 in good health and CMV-seronegative.

The chain is built from TRBV28 and TRBJ1-1; D gene unclear. The germline gives CDR1 MDHEN, CDR2 SYDVKM. The V end was cut by 3 bases, the J end by 1 base, with 9 bases between. The CDR3 is made up of 14 amino acids. The CDR3 sequence is CASSFYSTNTEAFF. The CDR3 nucleotides are TGTGCCAGCAGTTTTTACAGTACGAACACTGAAGCTTTCTTT.

Remarks on this clone: At the DNA level, this CDR3 is encoded by other sequences in the same sample as well. Written as DNA, the CDR3 is TGCGCCAGCAGCTTGGCCGGCACAGATACGCAGTATTTT. It encodes CASSLAGTDTQYF. The chain uses TRBV5-1 and TRBJ2-3; D uncertain. The CDR3 is 13 amino acids. Per germline, CDR1 SGHRS and CDR2 YFSETQ. Trimming removed 0 bases at V and 1 base at J, with 3 bases between.

This chain connects TRBV30 to TRBJ1-2; the D is unclear. The CDR3 is 13 amino acids. CDR1 GTSNPN and CDR2 SVGIG come from the germline V gene (reference sequence). V gave up 2 bases and J gave up 1 base, with 8 bases separating them. The CDR3 sequence: CAWSTELNYGYTF. CDR3 DNA: TGTGCCTGGAGTACAGAGCTTAACTATGGCTACACCTTC. The whole variable domain, filled in from reference TRBV30 and TRBJ1-2, reads SQTIHQWPATLVQPVGSPLSLECTVEGTSNPNLYWYRQAAGRGLQLLFYSVGIGQISSEVPQNLSASRPQDRQFILSSKKLLLSDSGFYLCAWSTELNYGYTFGSGTRLTVV.

This clone was recorded once. The V and J genes are TRBV6-5 and TRBJ2-1, with 9 bases that match TRBD1. Germline V gene lookup returns CDR1 MNHEY and CDR2 SVGAGI. The CDR3 spans 14 residues. The V and J ends lost 2 bases and 6 bases, in that order; junction bases with no gene match: 2. The CDR3 coding sequence is TGTGCCAGCAGTTACATGGGACAGGGCAATGAGCAGTTCTTC. Translating gives CASSYMGQGNEQFF.

A few counts support this clone. The V call is TRBV30, the J call TRBJ2-2; 8 positions match TRBD1. Germline lookup yields CDR1 GTSNPN and CDR2 SVGIG (reference sequence). Trimming cost V 3 bases and J 5 bases; bases outside gene matches: 11. The CDR3 runs to 16 residues. CDR3 sequence reads: CAWRGWGTGKTGELFF. The CDR3 DNA reads as TGTGCCTGGAGGGGGTGGGGGACAGGCAAGACCGGGGAGCTGTTTTTT. The full variable domain, in which reference TRBV30 and TRBJ2-2 provide the parts outside the CDR3, is SQTIHQWPATLVQPVGSPLSLECTVEGTSNPNLYWYRQAAGRGLQLLFYSVGIGQISSEVPQNLSASRPQDRQFILSSKKLLLSDSGFYLCAWRGWGTGKTGELFFGEGSRLTVL.

The chain uses TRBV7-6 and TRBJ2-5; weak D call: TRBD1 (5 bases). V shed 1 base and J shed 2 bases, with 8 bases lying between them. This CDR3 has 14 amino acids. Per germline, CDR1 SGHVS and CDR2 FNYEAQ. CDR3 in amino acids: CASSLEAGQETQYF. Here the CDR3 DNA reads TGTGCCAGCAGCTTAGAGGCAGGGCAAGAGACCCAGTACTTC.

The chain joins TRBV7-9 to TRBJ1-5; weak D call: TRBD1 (5 bases). This CDR3 has 14 amino acids. V lost 3 bases and J 3 bases, leaving 9 bases between the germline ends. The germline V gene encodes CDR1 SEHNR and CDR2 FQNEAQ (reference sequence). The CDR3 is CASSLGGTNQPQHF. The DNA for the CDR3 is TGTGCCAGCAGCTTGGGAGGGACCAATCAGCCCCAGCATTTT.

This sequence joins TRBV5-1 and TRBJ2-2; 11 bases align to TRBD2. Trimming cost V 1 base and J 6 bases; bases outside gene matches: 2. Germline CDR1 SGHRS, CDR2 YFSETQ. The CDR3 is 15 residues long. CDR3 sequence reads: CASSLTSGSAGELFF. CDR3 nucleotides: TGCGCCAGCAGCTTGACTAGCGGGAGCGCCGGGGAGCTGTTTTTT.

The genes are TRBV4-3 and TRBJ1-4; weak D call: TRBD1 (5 bases). CDR1 and CDR2 from the germline V gene are LGHNA and YSLEER. Deletions cut 4 bases from V and 5 bases from J, with 14 bases between. The CDR3 is made up of 15 amino acids. For the CDR3, the DNA is TGCGCCAGCAGCCCCCGGGGGTTAAACAATGAAAAACTGTTTTTT. As protein: CASSPRGLNNEKLFF.

This clone occurred a few times. The chain is built from TRBV7-9 and TRBJ2-1, with 11 bases fitting TRBD2. Germline CDR1 SEHNR, CDR2 FQNEAQ (reference sequence). V trimming: 5 bases; J trimming: 5 bases; junction bases outside the gene matches: 5. The CDR3 sequence is 15 residues long. The CDR3: CASSQGLAVNNEQFF. The CDR3 bases are TGTGCCAGCAGCCAGGGACTAGCGGTCAACAATGAGCAGTTCTTC.

The rearrangement joins TRBV29-1 to TRBJ1-1, with TRBD1 as a possible D gene (6 bases). The V end lost 6 bases, the J end lost 1 base, and 12 bases lay between the germline ends. The germline V gene encodes CDR1 SQVTM and CDR2 ANQGSEA. The CDR3 spans 13 residues. The CDR3 protein is CSVRGGRNTEAFF. The DNA of the CDR3 is TGCAGCGTAAGGGGGGGAAGGAACACTGAAGCTTTCTTT.

In its sample, this clone was seen a few times. The genes are TRBV28 and TRBJ1-4; tentative D call: TRBD1 (5 bases). The CDR3 is made up of 14 amino acids. V was shortened by 5 bases and J by 5 bases, with 12 bases between the two germline ends. Germline CDR1 MDHEN, CDR2 SYDVKM. The CDR3: CASSLSNRNEKLFF. CDR3 nucleotides: TGTGCCAGCAGTCTGTCGAACAGGAATGAAAAACTGTTTTTT.

The chain carries TRBV5-1 and TRBJ2-5; D might be TRBD2 (5 bases). The CDR3 length is 13 residues. Trimming took 5 bases from V and 0 from J, leaving 8 bases between them. CDR1 and CDR2 (germline): SGHRS, YFSETQ. The CDR3 sequence is CASSRGDQETQYF. CDR3 bases: TGCGCCAGCAGTCGGGGAGACCAAGAGACCCAGTACTTC.

V usage is TRBV2 and J usage is TRBJ1-5; D may be TRBD1 (5 bases). V shed 4 bases and J shed 2 bases, with 15 bases lying between them. CDR3 length equals 16 residues. Per the germline V gene, CDR1 is SNHLY and CDR2 is FYNNEI. The CDR3 DNA follows: TGTGCCAGCAGTGCCCGGGGGGGAGAGGGCAATCAGCCCCAGCATTTT. Encoded protein: CASSARGGEGNQPQHF. The variable domain in full, completed from reference TRBV2 and TRBJ1-5, reads EPEVTQTPSHQVTQMGQEVILRCVPISNHLYFYWYRQILGQKVEFLVSFYNNEISEKSEIFDDQFSVERPDGSNFTLKIRSTKLEDSAMYFCASSARGGEGNQPQHFGDGTRLSIL.

The J gene is TRBJ1-2, the V gene TRBV5-6; 11 bases agree with TRBD1. Germline V gene sequence: CDR1 SGHDT, CDR2 YYEEEE. V dropped 4 bases and J dropped 4; count of bases not matched to a gene: 6. CDR3 length equals 15 residues. The CDR3 is CASSRDRGVVYGYTF. CDR3 in DNA: TGTGCCAGCAGCCGGGACAGGGGGGTAGTCTATGGCTACACCTTC.

Concerning this clone: One end of the junction is discordant with germline, which a read error may explain. The V call is TRBV7-9, the J call TRBJ2-5; D remains ambiguous. The V gene's germline CDR1 is SEHNR and CDR2 FQNEAQ (reference sequence). The CDR3 runs to 13 residues. CDR3 residues: CSSSLVSYETQYF. The CDR3 bases are TGTTCCAGCAGCTTGGTATCCTATGAGACCCAGTACTTC.

CDR3 protein: CASSYSLTGPGYGYTF. In DNA form, the CDR3 reads TGTGCCAGCAGTTACTCGTTGACAGGGCCGGGCTATGGCTACACCTTC. V and J are TRBV6-6 and TRBJ1-2; 7 positions agree with TRBD1. V dropped 0 bases and J dropped 4; count of bases not matched to a gene: 8. The CDR3 loop spans 16 amino acids. Germline V gene sequence: CDR1 MNHNY, CDR2 SVGAGI (reference sequence).

This clone was observed a few times. A junction boundary mismatches the germline segment, possibly from a read error. The J gene is TRBJ2-7, the V gene TRBV7-9; a possible D gene is TRBD1 (7 bases). The CDR3 is 13 residues long. The germline V gene has CDR1 SEHNR and CDR2 FQNEAQ (reference sequence). The CDR3 coding sequence is TGTTCCAGCAGCGGAGGGACAGCCTACGAGCAGTACTTC. Protein product: CSSSGGTAYEQYF.

This rearrangement joins TRBV4-2 to TRBJ1-1, with 8 bases aligning to TRBD1. The CDR3 is 15 amino acids. CDR1 is LGHNA, CDR2 YNFKEQ, per germline. V lost 0 bases, J lost 3 bases, and 3 bases stayed unmatched. The CDR3 sequence is CASSQDRGRDTEAFF. The CDR3 DNA is TGTGCCAGCAGCCAAGACAGGGGGCGCGACACTGAAGCTTTCTTT.

This clone was seen a few times. The gene calls are TRBV4-2 and TRBJ1-5, with 7 bases aligning to TRBD1. This CDR3 region has 16 residues. V gave up 1 base and J gave up 3 bases; unmatched junction bases: 6. The germline V gene has CDR1 LGHNA and CDR2 YNFKEQ. For the CDR3, the DNA is TGTGCCAGCAGCCAAGTCAAGACAGGGTCCAATCAGCCCCAGCATTTT. It is translated as CASSQVKTGSNQPQHF.

The chain carries TRBV11-2 and TRBJ1-3; D is undetermined. V lost 3 bases, J lost 1 base, and 7 bases lay in between. The CDR3 contains 14 residues. Germline V gene data show CDR1 as SGHAT and CDR2 as FQNNGV. The CDR3 spells CASSLYRSGNTIYF. The CDR3 bases are TGTGCCAGCAGCTTGTATCGGTCTGGAAACACCATATATTTT. Supplemented by reference TRBV11-2 and TRBJ1-3, the full variable domain reads EAGVAQSPRYKIIEKRQSVAFWCNPISGHATLYWYQQILGQGPKLLIQFQNNGVVDDSQLPKDRFSAERLKGVDSTLKIQPAKLEDSAVYLCASSLYRSGNTIYFGEGSWLTVV.

This chain connects TRBV10-1 to TRBJ2-7; D ambiguous. V dropped 0 bases and J dropped 2 bases, with 8 bases sitting between them. CDR3 length: 14 amino acids. CDR1 is WNHNN and CDR2 is SYGVQD in the germline V gene (reference sequence). The CDR3: CASSESKTAYEQYF. The CDR3 nucleotides read TGCGCCAGCAGTGAGTCGAAGACTGCCTACGAGCAGTACTTC.

J is TRBJ1-1 and V is TRBV7-2, with D possibly being TRBD1 (6 bases). The length of the CDR3 is 15 residues. CDR1 SGHTA and CDR2 FQGNSA come from the germline V gene. The V end was cut by 3 bases, the J end by 0 bases, with 11 bases between. CDR3: CASSFDRSLNTEAFF. The CDR3 DNA sequence: TGTGCCAGCAGCTTCGACAGGAGTTTGAACACTGAAGCTTTCTTT.

The V call is TRBV6-5, the J call TRBJ1-2; 12 nucleotides agree with TRBD1. The V gene end was trimmed by 7 bases and the J gene end by 7 bases; junction bases not matched to a gene: 7. This CDR3 has 14 amino acids. The germline V gene encodes CDR1 MNHEY and CDR2 SVGAGI. CDR3 residues: CASTGTGGRRGYTF. CDR3 bases: TGTGCCAGCACCGGGACAGGGGGCCGCCGTGGCTACACCTTC.

This chain links TRBV7-9 with TRBJ2-3; 10 nucleotides match TRBD2. Germline loops: CDR1 SEHNR, CDR2 FQNEAQ (reference sequence). V shed 5 bases, J shed 2 bases, and the junction held 10 bases outside the gene matches. The CDR3 consists of 17 residues. Here the CDR3 DNA reads TGTGCCAGCAGCCCCGGGACTAGCGTTCCCTTCACAGATACGCAGTATTTT. It encodes CASSPGTSVPFTDTQYF.

The rearrangement links TRBV5-6 to TRBJ1-6; possibly TRBD1 for D (5 bases). The CDR3 is 15 residues long. The germline gives CDR1 SGHDT, CDR2 YYEEEE. The V and J ends lost 6 bases and 5 bases respectively, with 15 bases between them. CDR3 coding DNA: TGTGCCAGCACCGTAATTGACAGAGATAATTCACCCCTCCACTTT. This sequence encodes CASTVIDRDNSPLHF.

The chain carries TRBV15 and TRBJ2-7; D remains unclear. CDR3 size: 13 residues. The V gene lost 0 bases and the J gene lost 10 bases, with 13 bases spanning the gap. CDR1 and CDR2 from the germline V gene are LNHNV and YYDKDF (reference sequence). The CDR3 DNA sequence: TGTGCCACCAGCAGAGATAGAATTCGTGCCCAGTACTTC. It specifies CATSRDRIRAQYF.